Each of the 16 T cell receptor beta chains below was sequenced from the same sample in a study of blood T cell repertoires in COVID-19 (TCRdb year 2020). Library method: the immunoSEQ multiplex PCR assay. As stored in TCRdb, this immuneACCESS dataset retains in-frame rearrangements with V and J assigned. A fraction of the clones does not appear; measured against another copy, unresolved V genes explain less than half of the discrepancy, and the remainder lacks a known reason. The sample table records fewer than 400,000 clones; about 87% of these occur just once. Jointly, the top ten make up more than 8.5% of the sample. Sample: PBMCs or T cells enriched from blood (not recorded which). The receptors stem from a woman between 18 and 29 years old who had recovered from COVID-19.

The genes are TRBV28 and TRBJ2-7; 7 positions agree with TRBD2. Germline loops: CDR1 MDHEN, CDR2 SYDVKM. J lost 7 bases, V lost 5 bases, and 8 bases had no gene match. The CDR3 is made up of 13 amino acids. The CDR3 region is CASSREASREQYF. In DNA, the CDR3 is TGTGCCAGCAGTCGGGAGGCCTCTCGGGAGCAGTACTTC.

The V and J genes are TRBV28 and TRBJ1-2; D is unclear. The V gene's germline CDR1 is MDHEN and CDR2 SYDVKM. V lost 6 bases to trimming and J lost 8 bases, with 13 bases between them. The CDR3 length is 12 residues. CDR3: CASSPNFEGYTF. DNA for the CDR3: TGTGCCAGCAGCCCGAACTTTGAAGGCTACACCTTC.

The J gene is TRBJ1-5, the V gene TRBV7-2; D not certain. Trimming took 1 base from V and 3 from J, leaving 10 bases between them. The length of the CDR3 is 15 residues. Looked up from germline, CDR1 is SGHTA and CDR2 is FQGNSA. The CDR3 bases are TGTGCCAGCAGCTTAGAGGCAGGTTCCAATCAGCCCCAGCATTTT. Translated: CASSLEAGSNQPQHF.

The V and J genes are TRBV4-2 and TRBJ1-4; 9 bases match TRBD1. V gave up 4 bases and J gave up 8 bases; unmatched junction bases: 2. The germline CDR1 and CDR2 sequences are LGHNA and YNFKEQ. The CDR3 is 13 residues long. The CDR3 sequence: CASSRTGEEKLFF. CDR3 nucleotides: TGTGCCAGCAGCCGGACAGGGGAAGAAAAACTGTTTTTT.

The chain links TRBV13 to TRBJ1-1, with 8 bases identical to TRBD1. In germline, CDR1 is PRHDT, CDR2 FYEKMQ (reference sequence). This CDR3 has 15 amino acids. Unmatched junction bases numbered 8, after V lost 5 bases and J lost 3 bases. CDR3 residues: CASSTRQGWHTEAFF. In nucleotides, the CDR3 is TGTGCCAGCAGCACGAGACAGGGGTGGCACACTGAAGCTTTCTTT.

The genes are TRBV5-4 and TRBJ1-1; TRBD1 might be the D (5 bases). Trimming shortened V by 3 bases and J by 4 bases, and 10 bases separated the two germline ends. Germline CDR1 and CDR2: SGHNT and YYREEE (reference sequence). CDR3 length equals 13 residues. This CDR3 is CASSSERGTEAFF. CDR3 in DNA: TGTGCCAGCAGCTCTGAAAGGGGCACTGAAGCTTTCTTT.

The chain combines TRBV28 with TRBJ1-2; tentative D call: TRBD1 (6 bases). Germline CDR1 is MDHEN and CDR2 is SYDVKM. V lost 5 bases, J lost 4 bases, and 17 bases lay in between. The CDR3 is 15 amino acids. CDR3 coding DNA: TGTGCCAGCAGTAACGGGACACCACTAGGCTATGGCTACACCTTC. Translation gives CASSNGTPLGYGYTF.

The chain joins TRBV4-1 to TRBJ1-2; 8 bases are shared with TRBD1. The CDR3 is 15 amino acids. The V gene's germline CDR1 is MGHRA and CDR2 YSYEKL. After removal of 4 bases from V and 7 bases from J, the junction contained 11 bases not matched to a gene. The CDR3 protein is CASSPEAGGFRGYTF. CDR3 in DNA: TGCGCCAGCAGCCCCGAAGCAGGGGGCTTTCGTGGCTACACCTTC.

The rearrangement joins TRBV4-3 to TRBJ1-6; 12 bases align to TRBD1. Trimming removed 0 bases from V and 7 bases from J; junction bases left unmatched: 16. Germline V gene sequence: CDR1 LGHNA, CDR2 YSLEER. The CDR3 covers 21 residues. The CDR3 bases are TGCGCCAGCAGCCAAGAAAGCCGTCGGGGACAGGGGGCGCAGTTGAATTCACCCCTCCACTTT. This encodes CASSQESRRGQGAQLNSPLHF.

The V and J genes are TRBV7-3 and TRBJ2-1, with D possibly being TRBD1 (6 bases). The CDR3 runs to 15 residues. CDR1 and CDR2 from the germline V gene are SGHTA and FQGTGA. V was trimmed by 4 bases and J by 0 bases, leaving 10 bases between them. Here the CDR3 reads CASSSSRGSYNEQFF. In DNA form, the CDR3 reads TGTGCCAGCAGCTCTTCCAGGGGCTCCTACAATGAGCAGTTCTTC.

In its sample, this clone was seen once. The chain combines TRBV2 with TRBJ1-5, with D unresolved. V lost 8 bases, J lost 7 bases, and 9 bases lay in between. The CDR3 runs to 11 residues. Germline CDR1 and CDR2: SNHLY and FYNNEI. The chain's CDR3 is CASALEQPQHF. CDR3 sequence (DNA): TGTGCCAGCGCTTTAGAGCAGCCCCAGCATTTT. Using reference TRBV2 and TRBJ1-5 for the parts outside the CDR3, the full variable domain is EPEVTQTPSHQVTQMGQEVILRCVPISNHLYFYWYRQILGQKVEFLVSFYNNEISEKSEIFDDQFSVERPDGSNFTLKIRSTKLEDSAMYFCASALEQPQHFGDGTRLSIL.

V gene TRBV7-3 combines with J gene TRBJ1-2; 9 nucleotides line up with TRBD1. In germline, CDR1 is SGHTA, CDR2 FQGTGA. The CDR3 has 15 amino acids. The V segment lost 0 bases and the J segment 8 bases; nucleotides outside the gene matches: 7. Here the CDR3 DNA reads TGTGCCAGCAGCTTAACAGGGGGACAGGGTCGAGGCTACACCTTC. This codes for CASSLTGGQGRGYTF.

The CDR3 bases are TGTGCCAGCAGTTCGGGACTAGCGGGGCAAGAGACCCAGTACTTC. This translates into CASSSGLAGQETQYF. The gene calls are TRBV6-2 or TRBV6-3 and TRBJ2-5, with 13 bases matching TRBD2. V lost 4 bases, J lost 2 bases, and 1 base stayed unmatched. CDR1 is MNHEY and CDR2 is SVGEGT in the germline V gene. The CDR3 sequence is 15 residues long.

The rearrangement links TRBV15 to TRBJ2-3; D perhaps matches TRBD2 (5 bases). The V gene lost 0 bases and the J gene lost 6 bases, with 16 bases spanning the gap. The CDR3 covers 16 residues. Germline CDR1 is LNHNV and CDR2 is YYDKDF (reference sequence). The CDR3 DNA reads TGTGCCACCAGCAGAGATGGGCGGGCTGAGGTTGATACGCAGTATTTT. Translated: CATSRDGRAEVDTQYF.

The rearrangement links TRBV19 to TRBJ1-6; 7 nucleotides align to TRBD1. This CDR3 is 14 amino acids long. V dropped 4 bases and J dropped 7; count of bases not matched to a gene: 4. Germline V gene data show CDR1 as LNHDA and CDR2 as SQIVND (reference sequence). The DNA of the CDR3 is TGTGCCAGTAGTAACGGACAGGAGAATTCACCCCTCCACTTT. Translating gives CASSNGQENSPLHF.

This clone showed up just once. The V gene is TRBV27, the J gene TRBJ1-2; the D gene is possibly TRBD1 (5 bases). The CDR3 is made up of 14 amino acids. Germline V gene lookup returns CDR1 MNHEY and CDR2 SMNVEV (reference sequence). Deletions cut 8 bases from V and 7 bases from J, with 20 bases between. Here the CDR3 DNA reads TGTGCCAGCGGGACTGCCGGGCCAGTAATTGGCTACACCTTC. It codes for CASGTAGPVIGYTF.